This T cell receptor (beta chain) stems from a study of OX40 agonist ivuxolimab in advanced cancers. Broader study findings: On average, CD8+ T cells showed a greater number of expanded clones than CD4+.

Sequencing used immunoSEQ multiplex PCR; TCRdb keeps in-frame clones, though not all of them. The sample lists more than 60,000 clones, roughly 84% seen once, with around 0.23% in the top ten. Points on this clone: The target antigen is unknown.

The V gene's germline CDR1 is SGHTA and CDR2 FQGNSA. V lost 3 bases to trimming and J lost 5 bases; unmatched junction nucleotides: 5. This CDR3 spans 14 amino acids. V usage is TRBV7-2 and J usage is TRBJ2-3, with 7 bases identical to TRBD2. The specimen was CD4+ or CD8+ T cells sorted from blood, collected in a trial of the OX40 agonist ivuxolimab. The TCR sequence derives from an adult with an advanced solid tumor such as melanoma, head and neck, liver or kidney cancer. The CDR3 DNA reads TGTGCCAGCAGCTTGCCGGGAGGAGAAGATACGCAGTATTTT. Translated: CASSLPGGEDTQYF.